These T cell receptor beta chains were read from a single sample in a study of graft-versus-host responses after intestinal transplantation. Method: immunoSEQ multiplex PCR; TCRdb's copy keeps in-frame clones and lacks some. Of approximately 77,000 clones in the sample, about 90% are singletons; the top ten hold roughly 0.66%. The sample was PBMCs, taken 98 days after intestinal transplantation. The source is a human patient who received an intestinal transplant, so some T cells may come from the graft donor. Both conserved end residues are trimmed from each CDR3. Where a row states a size, it is once, few, many or the class of an expanded clone; other rows omit it.

CDR3	V	J	size
ASSLGVRWGENIQY	TRBV5-5	TRBJ2-4	.
ASSPGTEAF	TRBV6-6	TRBJ1-1	.
ASSEEADQETQY	TRBV6-5	TRBJ2-5	.
ASSKEQGYTGELF	TRBV5-8	TRBJ2-2	.
ASSHGAYDTQY	TRBV11-2	TRBJ2-3	.
ASSSGRGWDEQF	TRBV7-7	TRBJ2-1	once
ASSLDGGNNEQF	TRBV11-3	TRBJ2-1	.
ASSAKTGVGSYEQY	TRBV18	TRBJ2-7	.
ASSALSSGAYEQY	TRBV27	.	once
ASSLTEQY	TRBV11-2	TRBJ2-7	few
ASSYGRQETQY	TRBV7-3	TRBJ2-5	.
ASSGQGGTEAF	TRBV28	TRBJ1-1	.
ASSSPWGRQETQY	TRBV5-8	TRBJ2-5	.
ASSSRDSPSPLH	TRBV5-1	TRBJ1-6	.
ASSPLTTSGFTGELF	TRBV4-2	TRBJ2-2	.
ASSLTDRYEQY	TRBV5-4	TRBJ2-7	once
ASSPTGSGTEAF	TRBV18	TRBJ1-1	once
ASMRTSGGNEQF	TRBV10-2	TRBJ2-1	.
ASSPSGELF	TRBV18	TRBJ2-2	.
ASSHFRPRPLHGYT	TRBV5-4	TRBJ1-2	.
ASSIGAGTGYEQY	TRBV19	TRBJ2-7	.
ASSEGGAGYGYT	TRBV6-1	TRBJ1-2	once
ASRATGRSFDEQY	TRBV2	TRBJ2-7	.
ASSEGAAYGYT	TRBV6-1	TRBJ1-2	.
ASAGTTASTDTQY	TRBV6-5	TRBJ2-3	.
ASSFFGGGAETIY	TRBV5-4	TRBJ1-3	.
ASSIKASGTDTQY	TRBV19	TRBJ2-3	.
ASSPGGQSETQY	TRBV18	TRBJ2-5	.
ASSLKRSSGNTIY	TRBV7-3	TRBJ1-3	.
SVVGLEGTEAF	TRBV29-1	TRBJ1-1	.
AWSFGGDGYT	TRBV30	TRBJ1-2	.
ASSIGGQNSGNTIY	TRBV19	TRBJ1-3	.